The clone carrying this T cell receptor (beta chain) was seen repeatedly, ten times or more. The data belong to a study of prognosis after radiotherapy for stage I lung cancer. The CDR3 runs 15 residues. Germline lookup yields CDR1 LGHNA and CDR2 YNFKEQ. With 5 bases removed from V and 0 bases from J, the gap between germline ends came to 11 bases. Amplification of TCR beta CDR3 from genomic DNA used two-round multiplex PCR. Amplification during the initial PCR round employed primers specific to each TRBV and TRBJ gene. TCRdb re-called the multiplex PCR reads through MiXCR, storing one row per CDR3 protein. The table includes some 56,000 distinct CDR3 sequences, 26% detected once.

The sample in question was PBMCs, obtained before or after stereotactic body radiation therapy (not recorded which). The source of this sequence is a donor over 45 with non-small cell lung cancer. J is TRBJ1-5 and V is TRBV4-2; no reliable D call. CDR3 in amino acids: CASSNLDYSNQPQHF. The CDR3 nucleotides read TGTGCCAGCAGCAACCTTGATTATAGCAATCAGCCCCAGCATTTT.